Included here is one TCR beta chain sequence, with context. This sample is part of a study of CD8+CD57+ T cells in acquired aplastic anemia. Template material for TCR beta VDJ and CDR3 profiling consisted of genomic DNA. TCRdb independently ran MiXCR on the reads; one entry per CDR3 protein. The sample has approximately 380,000 distinct CDR3 sequences, 65% to 80% seen once. Per germline, CDR1 SGHVT and CDR2 SQSDAQ. This CDR3 spans 16 amino acids. V was pared by 4 bases and J by 0 bases, with 9 bases of the junction left unmatched. Sequencing was performed on sorted CD4+, CD8+, or CD8+CD57+ T cells (not recorded which) from PBMCs. This chain links TRBV7-4 with TRBJ2-7; 7 nucleotides match TRBD1. This TCR was sampled from a human donor in good health, serving as a control. The CDR3 DNA reads TGTGCCAGCAGCTCTTCCCAGGCAGGGGGCTCCTACGAGCAGTACTTC. It is translated as CASSSSQAGGSYEQYF. Filled out from reference TRBV7-4 and TRBJ2-7, the complete variable domain reads GAGVSQSPRYKVAKRGRDVALRCDSISGHVTLYWYRQTLGQGSEVLTYSQSDAQRDKSGRPSGRFSAERPERSVSTLKIQRTEQGDSAVYLCASSSSQAGGSYEQYFGPGTRLTVT.